The sequence of this T cell receptor beta chain was determined in a study of CD8 T cells in ankylosing spondylitis. Notes on the study in general: Reportedly, matched ankylosing spondylitis synovial fluid was significantly enriched for disease-linked clones. There were earlier reports of some motif variants in reactive arthritis synovial fluid and blood. Roughly eight highly homologous variants made up a TCR beta motif that seemed to typify ankylosing spondylitis blood.

CDR3 length: 14 residues. Trimming took off 3 bases at V and 1 base at J, with 9 bases between the two ends. Germline V CDR1 and CDR2: LGHNA, YNFKEQ. This clonotype was seen many times. What it binds is not known. The TCR beta libraries were generated through quantitative 5'-RACE incorporating molecular barcodes. TCRdb fed the 5' RACE reads into MiXCR, producing one record per CDR3 protein. The data contain about 800,000 distinct CDR3 sequences, about 10% of them singletons. Sample: blood, either unsorted or a sorted T cell fraction (not recorded which). This sequence was found in a male donor with ankylosing spondylitis. The chain carries TRBV4-2 and TRBJ1-1, with D possibly matching TRBD1 (6 bases). CDR3 in DNA: TGTGCCAGCAGCCAGGACAGAAAGAACACTGAAGCTTTCTTT. The encoded protein is CASSQDRKNTEAFF.